The clone carrying this T cell receptor (beta chain) was seen only a few times. These data are taken from a study of T cells of healthy individuals. TCRdb ran MiXCR on the 5' RACE reads and lists one entry per CDR3 protein. The table records tens of thousands of distinct CDR3 sequences, 16% of them present only once. With 4 bases removed from V and 0 bases from J, the gap between germline ends came to 4 bases. The germline CDR1 and CDR2 sequences are SQVTM and ANQGSEA. This CDR3 contains 13 residues. The gene calls are TRBV29-1 and TRBJ2-6; D is uncertain. The TCR sequence derives from a human donor in good health. Here the CDR3 DNA reads TGCAGCGTTGCGAGCTCTGGGGCCAACGTCCTGACTTTC. Amino acids: CSVASSGANVLTF.